The rows below give T cell receptor beta chains drawn from one sample of a study of CD4+ T cells in melanoma. Here immunoSEQ multiplex PCR was the method, and the copy in TCRdb shows in-frame clones only, minus some. Of 15,000 or so clones listed, roughly 84% are singletons. The sequencing sample was made of cells from a culture (not recorded whether cultured in vitro). These receptor sequences come from a human donor with melanoma. CDR3s include the opening cysteine and the closing phenylalanine or tryptophan.

V gene: TRBV4-1
CDR3 protein: CASSQHSGIYNSPLHF

V gene: TRBV18
CDR3 protein: CASSPPEKTQYF

V gene: TRBV29-1
CDR3 protein: CSATDQMNTEAFF

V gene: TRBV7-9
CDR3 protein: CASSLTSSANEQFF

V gene: TRBV6-1
CDR3 protein: CASKGQGAFEQYF

V gene: TRBV5-4
CDR3 protein: CASSLGGPGGAKMYGYTF

V gene: TRBV10-3
CDR3 protein: CAISDGPVEYF

V gene: TRBV6-6
CDR3 protein: CASTPGVVVQPQHF

V gene: TRBV6-5
CDR3 protein: CASTRKGVKTEAFF

V gene: TRBV5-4
CDR3 protein: CASSSRAGGAMEDTGELFF

V gene: TRBV29-1
CDR3 protein: CSVIPLATPGNEQFF

V gene: TRBV5-1
CDR3 protein: CASSKTQNPNSPLHF

V gene: TRBV6-1
CDR3 protein: CASKTVAGAEAFF

V gene: TRBV15
CDR3 protein: CATSRGQGTPYEQYF

V gene: TRBV18
CDR3 protein: CASSPRQTANYGYTF

V gene: TRBV19
CDR3 protein: CASSIDLIQYF

V gene: TRBV4-1
CDR3 protein: CASSQVPKRNTGELFF

V gene: TRBV7-9
CDR3 protein: CASSLGRYYEQYF

V gene: TRBV7-9
CDR3 protein: CASATGRIYGYTF

V gene: TRBV5-6
CDR3 protein: CASSRMTESYGYTF

V gene: TRBV7-9
CDR3 protein: CASSLARPTGSVETQYF

V gene: TRBV11-2
CDR3 protein: CASSSYRGGTGELFF

V gene: TRBV6-6
CDR3 protein: CASSYKDRATEAFF

V gene: TRBV19
CDR3 protein: CASSRQATGNTIYF

V gene: TRBV27
CDR3 protein: CASSLSDRNTEAFF

V gene: TRBV30
CDR3 protein: CAWSVLIATGELFF

V gene: TRBV27
CDR3 protein: CASTGPLYNEQFF

V gene: TRBV11-3
CDR3 protein: CASSLGTIPTDTQYF

V gene: TRBV18
CDR3 protein: CASSLDTDTQYF

V gene: TRBV11-1
CDR3 protein: CASSFYLSGEQYF

V gene: TRBV2
CDR3 protein: CASSEALFMWRDDQPQHF

V gene: TRBV14
CDR3 protein: CASRAQVPNQPQHF

V gene: TRBV30
CDR3 protein: CAWRGGGRYGYTF

V gene: TRBV11-2
CDR3 protein: CASSLDLVSGANVLTF

V gene: TRBV2
CDR3 protein: CASSAGDRGRGNYGYTF

V gene: TRBV7-9
CDR3 protein: CASSEQGQAFF

V gene: TRBV14
CDR3 protein: CASSPRQGRGYTF

V gene: TRBV19
CDR3 protein: CATHREGGNYGYTF

V gene: TRBV5-4
CDR3 protein: CASSLATGGSYGYTF

V gene: TRBV30
CDR3 protein: CAWSDGQSYNSPLHF

V gene: TRBV6-6
CDR3 protein: CASSYLGAGNTIYF

V gene: TRBV7-8
CDR3 protein: CASSPDRASYGYTF

V gene: TRBV18
CDR3 protein: CASSPGQGTHGYTF

V gene: TRBV4-1
CDR3 protein: CASSQDGSRRSNQPQHF

V gene: TRBV5-4
CDR3 protein: CASSLDLDRGPWGYTF

V gene: TRBV7-3
CDR3 protein: CASSPFAGGVTDTQYF

V gene: TRBV7-2
CDR3 protein: CASSLNRYNEQFF

V gene: TRBV18
CDR3 protein: CARHSEPNYGYTF

V gene: TRBV6-6
CDR3 protein: CASSYSYYEQYF

V gene: TRBV7-9
CDR3 protein: CASSRRGIGETQYF

V gene: TRBV5-1
CDR3 protein: CASSLFGGSTDTQYF

V gene: TRBV5-1
CDR3 protein: CASSSSTGVNEAFF

V gene: TRBV11-2
CDR3 protein: CASSRQGGTQYF

V gene: TRBV5-5
CDR3 protein: CASSRTGVTTNEKLFF

V gene: TRBV7-9
CDR3 protein: CASSLFRGYVSSTEAFF

V gene: TRBV19
CDR3 protein: CASSIDRSSGNTIYF

V gene: TRBV7-2
CDR3 protein: CASSRGGGTQETQYF